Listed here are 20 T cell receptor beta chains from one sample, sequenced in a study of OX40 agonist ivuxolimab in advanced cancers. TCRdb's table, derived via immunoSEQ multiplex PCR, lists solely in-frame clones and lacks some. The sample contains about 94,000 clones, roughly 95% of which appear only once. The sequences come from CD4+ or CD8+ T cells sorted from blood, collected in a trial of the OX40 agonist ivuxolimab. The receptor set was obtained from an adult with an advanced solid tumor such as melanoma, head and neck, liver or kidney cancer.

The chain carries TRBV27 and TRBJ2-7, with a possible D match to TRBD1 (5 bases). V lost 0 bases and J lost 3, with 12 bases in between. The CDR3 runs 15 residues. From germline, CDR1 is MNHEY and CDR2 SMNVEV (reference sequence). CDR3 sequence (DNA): TGTGCCAGCAGTTTATCTTCACAGGTGGTCTACGAGCAGTACTTC. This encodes CASSLSSQVVYEQYF.

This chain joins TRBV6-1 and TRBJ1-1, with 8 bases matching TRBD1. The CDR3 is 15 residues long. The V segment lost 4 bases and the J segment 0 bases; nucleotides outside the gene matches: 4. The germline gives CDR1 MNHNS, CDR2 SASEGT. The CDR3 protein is CASSATGALNTEAFF. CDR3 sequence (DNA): TGTGCCAGCAGTGCGACAGGGGCTCTGAACACTGAAGCTTTCTTT.

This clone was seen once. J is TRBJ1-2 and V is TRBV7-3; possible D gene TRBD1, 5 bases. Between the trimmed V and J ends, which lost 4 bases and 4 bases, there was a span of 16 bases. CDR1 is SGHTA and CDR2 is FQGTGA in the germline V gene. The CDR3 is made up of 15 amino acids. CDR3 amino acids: CASSSLVPGSYGYTF. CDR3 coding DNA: TGTGCCAGCAGCTCCCTTGTGCCAGGGAGCTATGGCTACACCTTC. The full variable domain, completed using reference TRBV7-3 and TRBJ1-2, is GAGVSQTPSNKVTEKGKYVELRCDPISGHTALYWYRQSLGQGPEFLIYFQGTGAADDSGLPNDRFFAVRPEGSVSTLKIQRTERGDSAVYLCASSSLVPGSYGYTFGSGTRLTVV.

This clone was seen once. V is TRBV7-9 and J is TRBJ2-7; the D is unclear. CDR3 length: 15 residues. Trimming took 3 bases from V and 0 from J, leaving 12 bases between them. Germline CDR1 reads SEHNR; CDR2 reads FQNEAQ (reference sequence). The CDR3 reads CASSFPGGPSYEQYF. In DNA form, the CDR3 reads TGTGCCAGCAGCTTCCCCGGCGGTCCCTCCTACGAGCAGTACTTC.

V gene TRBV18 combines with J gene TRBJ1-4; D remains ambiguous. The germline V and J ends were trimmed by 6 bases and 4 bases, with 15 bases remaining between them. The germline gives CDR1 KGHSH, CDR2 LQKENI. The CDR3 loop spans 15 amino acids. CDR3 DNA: TGTGCCAGCTCTCACAGCCGGACGGATAATGAAAAACTGTTTTTT. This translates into CASSHSRTDNEKLFF.

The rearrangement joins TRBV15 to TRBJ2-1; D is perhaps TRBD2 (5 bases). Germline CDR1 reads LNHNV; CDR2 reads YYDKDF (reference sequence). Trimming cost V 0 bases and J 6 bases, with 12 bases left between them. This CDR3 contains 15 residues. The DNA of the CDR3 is TGTGCCACCAGCAGAGATCGGGGAGAGGGCAATGAGCAGTTCTTC. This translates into CATSRDRGEGNEQFF.

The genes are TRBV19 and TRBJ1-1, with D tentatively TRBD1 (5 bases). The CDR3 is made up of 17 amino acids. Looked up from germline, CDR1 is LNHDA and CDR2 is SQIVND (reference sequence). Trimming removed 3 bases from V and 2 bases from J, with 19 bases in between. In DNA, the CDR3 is TGTGCCAGTAGTATCCCGGAAGACAGACCTTTAAACACTGAAGCTTTCTTT. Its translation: CASSIPEDRPLNTEAFF. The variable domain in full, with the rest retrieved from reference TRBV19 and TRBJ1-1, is DGGITQSPKYLFRKEGQNVTLSCEQNLNHDAMYWYRQDPGQGLRLIYYSQIVNDFQKGDIAEGYSVSREKKESFPLTVTSAQKNPTAFYLCASSIPEDRPLNTEAFFGQGTRLTVV.

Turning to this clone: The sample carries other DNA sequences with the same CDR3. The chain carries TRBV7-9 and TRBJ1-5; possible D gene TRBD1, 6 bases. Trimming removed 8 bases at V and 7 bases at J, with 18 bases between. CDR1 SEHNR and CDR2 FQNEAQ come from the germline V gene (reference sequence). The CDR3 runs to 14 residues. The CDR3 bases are TGTGCCAGCGGTGTTGACAGGTCGGGGCAGCCCCAGCATTTT. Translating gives CASGVDRSGQPQHF.

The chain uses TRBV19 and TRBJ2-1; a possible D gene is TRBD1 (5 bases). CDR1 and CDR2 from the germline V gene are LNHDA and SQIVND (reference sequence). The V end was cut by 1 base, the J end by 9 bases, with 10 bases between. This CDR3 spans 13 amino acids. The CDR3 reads CASSIVAGLEQFF. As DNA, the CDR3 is TGTGCCAGTAGTATAGTAGCAGGGCTTGAGCAGTTCTTC.

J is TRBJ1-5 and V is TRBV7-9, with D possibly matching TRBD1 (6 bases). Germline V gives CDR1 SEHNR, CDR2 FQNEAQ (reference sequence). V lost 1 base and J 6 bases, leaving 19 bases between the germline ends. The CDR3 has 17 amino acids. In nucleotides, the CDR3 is TGTGCCAGCAGCTTAGGGGTGGGGGGCAGCCGAGGTCAGCCCCAGCATTTT. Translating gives CASSLGVGGSRGQPQHF.

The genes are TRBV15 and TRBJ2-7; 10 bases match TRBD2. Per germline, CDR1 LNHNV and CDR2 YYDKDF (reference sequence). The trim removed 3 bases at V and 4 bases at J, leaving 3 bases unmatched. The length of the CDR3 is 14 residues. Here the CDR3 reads CATSSLAGVYEQYF. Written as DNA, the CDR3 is TGTGCCACCAGCAGTCTAGCGGGAGTGTACGAGCAGTACTTC.

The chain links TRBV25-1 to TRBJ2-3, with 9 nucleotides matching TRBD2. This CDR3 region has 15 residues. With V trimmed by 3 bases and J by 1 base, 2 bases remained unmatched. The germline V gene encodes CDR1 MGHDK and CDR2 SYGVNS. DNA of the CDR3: TGTGCCAGCAGTGACCCTAGCGGGGGCACAGATACGCAGTATTTT. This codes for CASSDPSGGTDTQYF.

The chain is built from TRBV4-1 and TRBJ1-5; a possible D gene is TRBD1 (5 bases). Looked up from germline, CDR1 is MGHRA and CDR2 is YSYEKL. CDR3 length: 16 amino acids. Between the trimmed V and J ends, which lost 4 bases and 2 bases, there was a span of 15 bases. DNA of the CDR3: TGCGCCAGCAGCCGGGAGGGGCTTAGCGGCAATCAGCCCCAGCATTTT. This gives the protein CASSREGLSGNQPQHF.

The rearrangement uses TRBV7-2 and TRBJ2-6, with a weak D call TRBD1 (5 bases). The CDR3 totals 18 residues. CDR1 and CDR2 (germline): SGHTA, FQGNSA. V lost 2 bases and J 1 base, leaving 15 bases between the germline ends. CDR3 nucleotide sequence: TGTGCCAGCAGCTTATCTCTCAGGGATTCGTCTGGGGCCAACGTCCTGACTTTC. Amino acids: CASSLSLRDSSGANVLTF.

The CDR3 DNA follows: TGTGCCAGCAGCTTAGGGGCGGGGGCAAGGGACAATGAGCAGTTCTTC. Residues: CASSLGAGARDNEQFF. This rearrangement joins TRBV7-6 to TRBJ2-1; weak D call: TRBD2 (7 bases). This CDR3 region has 16 residues. V lost 1 base to trimming and J lost 5 bases, with 15 bases between them. The V gene's germline CDR1 is SGHVS and CDR2 FNYEAQ.

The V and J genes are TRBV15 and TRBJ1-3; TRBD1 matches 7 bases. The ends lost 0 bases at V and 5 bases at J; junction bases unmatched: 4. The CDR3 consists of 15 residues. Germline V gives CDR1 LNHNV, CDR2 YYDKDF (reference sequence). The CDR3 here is CATSRDPTGRNTIYF. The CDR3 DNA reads TGTGCCACCAGCAGAGATCCGACAGGGAGAAACACCATATATTTT.

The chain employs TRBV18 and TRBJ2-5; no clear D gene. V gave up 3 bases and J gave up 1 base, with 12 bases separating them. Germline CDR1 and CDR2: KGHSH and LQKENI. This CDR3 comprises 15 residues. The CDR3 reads CASSPGWALQETQYF. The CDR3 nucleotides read TGTGCCAGCTCACCGGGGTGGGCCCTCCAAGAGACCCAGTACTTC.

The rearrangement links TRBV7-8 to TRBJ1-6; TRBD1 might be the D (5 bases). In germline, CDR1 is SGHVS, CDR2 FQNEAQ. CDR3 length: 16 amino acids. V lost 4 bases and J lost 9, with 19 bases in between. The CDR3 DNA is TGTGCCAGCAGCTCCCCGGCAGGGAGAATTGGTTCACCCCTCCACTTT. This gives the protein CASSSPAGRIGSPLHF.

This CDR3 reads CASSQVTGRGNTEAFF. CDR3 nucleotides: TGTGCCAGCAGCCAAGTAACAGGACGGGGAAACACTGAAGCTTTCTTT. The chain has TRBV14 and TRBJ1-1, with D maybe TRBD1 (5 bases). CDR1 and CDR2 from the germline V gene are SGHDN and FVKESK. The CDR3 runs 16 residues. The ends were cut back, 1 base at V and 2 bases at J, with 14 bases in the middle.

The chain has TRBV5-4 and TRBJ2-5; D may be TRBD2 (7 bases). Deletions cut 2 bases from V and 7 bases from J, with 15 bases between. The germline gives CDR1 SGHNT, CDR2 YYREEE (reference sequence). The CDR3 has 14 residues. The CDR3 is CASSLGGGPGTQYF. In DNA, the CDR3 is TGTGCCAGCAGCTTAGGCGGGGGCCCTGGGACCCAGTACTTC.